The 19 T cell receptor beta chains given below trace back to one sample, sequenced in a study of blood T cell repertoires in COVID-19. Sequencing was performed with immunoSEQ multiplex PCR; in TCRdb, only in-frame clones are kept and a portion is missing. The profile shows around 150,000 clones, 78% of them singletons. Sample: peripheral blood. Receptors originate from a woman older than 75 with acute or convalescent COVID-19.

This clone was seen a few times. The chain couples TRBV3-1 (or the pseudogene TRBV3-2) to TRBJ1-3; D is possibly TRBD1 (5 bases). Germline CDR1 and CDR2: LGHDT and YNNKEL (reference sequence). The V gene lost 3 bases and the J gene lost 0 bases, with 9 bases spanning the gap. This CDR3 spans 15 amino acids. The CDR3 sequence is CASSHETASGNTIYF. For the CDR3, the DNA is TGTGCCAGCAGCCACGAGACAGCCTCTGGAAACACCATATATTTT.

This chain links TRBV10-2 with TRBJ2-4; the D gene is possibly TRBD1 (6 bases). This CDR3 contains 14 residues. Trimming removed 5 bases at V and 1 base at J, with 9 bases between. Germline loops: CDR1 WSHSY, CDR2 SAAADI. In DNA, the CDR3 is TGCGCCAGCAGTTCAACAGGGGCCAAAAACATTCAGTACTTC. Translating gives CASSSTGAKNIQYF.

The sample holds a few counts of this clone. The chain uses TRBV18 and TRBJ1-1; maybe TRBD1 (5 bases). Germline V gene lookup returns CDR1 KGHSH and CDR2 LQKENI. V dropped 4 bases and J dropped 2 bases, with 8 bases sitting between them. The CDR3 covers 13 residues. CDR3 nucleotides: TGTGCCAGCTCACAAGACAGCAACACTGAAGCTTTCTTT. Amino acids: CASSQDSNTEAFF.

This clone was found once. The chain recombines TRBV10-1 with TRBJ2-3; a possible D gene is TRBD1 (5 bases). V lost 0 bases, J lost 3 bases, and 10 bases lay in between. CDR3 length: 15 amino acids. In germline, CDR1 is WNHNN, CDR2 SYGVQD (reference sequence). The CDR3 region is CASSESGRRTDTQYF. The DNA for the CDR3 is TGCGCCAGCAGTGAGTCGGGGCGTAGGACAGATACGCAGTATTTT.

The gene calls are TRBV27 and TRBJ1-1, with TRBD1 matching over 8 bases. The CDR3 contains 14 residues. V shed 5 bases and J 3 bases; nucleotides not matched to a gene: 5. CDR1 is MNHEY and CDR2 is SMNVEV in the germline V gene (reference sequence). CDR3: CASSRQGADTEAFF. DNA for the CDR3: TGTGCCAGCAGTCGTCAGGGGGCTGACACTGAAGCTTTCTTT.

This clone was observed a few times. The V call is TRBV28, the J call TRBJ2-7; 11 positions agree with TRBD2. Germline values: CDR1 MDHEN, CDR2 SYDVKM. With 6 bases clipped from V and 5 bases from J, the junction kept 12 bases outside the gene matches. This CDR3 comprises 16 residues. The DNA for the CDR3 is TGTGCCAGCAGCTTACTTAGCGGGAGGGCCGTAGACGAGCAGTACTTC. Protein sequence: CASSLLSGRAVDEQYF.

The rearrangement uses TRBV7-6 and TRBJ1-2; D perhaps matches TRBD1 (5 bases). The V gene's germline CDR1 is SGHVS and CDR2 FNYEAQ. The CDR3 extends over 14 amino acids. The germline V and J ends were trimmed by 5 bases and 4 bases, with 14 bases remaining between them. CDR3 amino acids: CASSRGYEGYGYTF. CDR3 coding DNA: TGTGCCAGCAGCCGGGGGTATGAGGGCTATGGCTACACCTTC.

V usage is TRBV3-1 (or the pseudogene TRBV3-2) and J usage is TRBJ2-1, with a possible D match to TRBD2 (6 bases). Germline values: CDR1 LGHDT, CDR2 YNNKEL (reference sequence). Deletions cut 3 bases from V and 7 bases from J, with 13 bases between. CDR3 length equals 14 residues. The CDR3 region is CASSHGTRGNEQFF. The CDR3 DNA is TGTGCCAGCAGCCACGGGACTCGGGGGAATGAGCAGTTCTTC.

The chain carries TRBV21-1 and TRBJ1-1. TRBV21-1 is designated a pseudogene. CDR3 length: 15 amino acids. In DNA form, the CDR3 reads TGTGCCAGCAGCAAAGACGTGCGGGTGAACACTGAAGCTTTCTTT. It yields the protein CASSKDVRVNTEAFF.

The chain carries TRBV28 and TRBJ2-4, with TRBD2 matching 7 bases. The V segment lost 2 bases and the J segment 4 bases; nucleotides outside the gene matches: 8. Germline V gives CDR1 MDHEN, CDR2 SYDVKM. This CDR3 is built from 16 residues. The DNA of the CDR3 is TGTGCCAGCAGTTTAGGATGGGGGGGAAGGAAAAACATTCAGTACTTC. The encoded protein is CASSLGWGGRKNIQYF.

The chain uses TRBV13 and TRBJ1-6; 7 bases align to TRBD1. The CDR3 is made up of 14 amino acids. Germline V gene lookup returns CDR1 PRHDT and CDR2 FYEKMQ (reference sequence). V lost 4 bases to trimming and J lost 9 bases; unmatched junction nucleotides: 6. The CDR3 loop is CASSSTGVSSPLHF. The CDR3 region has the DNA TGTGCCAGCAGCTCCACAGGGGTTTCTTCACCCCTCCACTTT.

V is TRBV29-1 and J is TRBJ2-1; 9 nucleotides agree with TRBD2. Germline V gene sequence: CDR1 SQVTM, CDR2 ANQGSEA. Trimming removed 5 bases from V and 5 bases from J; junction bases left unmatched: 7. This CDR3 region has 14 residues. The CDR3 is CSVLGSGGHNEQFF. The DNA for the CDR3 is TGCAGCGTTCTCGGTAGCGGGGGACACAATGAGCAGTTCTTC.

The chain employs TRBV28 and TRBJ1-1; TRBD1 matches at 9 bases. Per the germline V gene, CDR1 is MDHEN and CDR2 is SYDVKM. Losses at the gene ends were 7 bases for V and 0 bases for J; bases not matched to a gene: 9. The CDR3 extends over 16 amino acids. The CDR3 bases are TGTGCCAGCATTACAGGGGGCCTTTCGATGAACACTGAAGCTTTCTTT. Its protein is CASITGGLSMNTEAFF.

This chain joins TRBV6-1 and TRBJ1-4; weak D call: TRBD1 (5 bases). From germline, CDR1 is MNHNS and CDR2 SASEGT. V shed 4 bases and J shed 7 bases, with 19 bases lying between them. The CDR3 extends over 16 amino acids. CDR3 coding DNA: TGTGCCAGCAGTGCCCGTGGGGGGAGGAGGATTGAAAAACTGTTTTTT. It yields the protein CASSARGGRRIEKLFF.

The V gene is TRBV18, the J gene TRBJ1-2; 9 bases match TRBD1. Trimming took 2 bases from V and 3 from J; bases not matched to a gene: 7. The CDR3 extends over 16 amino acids. CDR1 is KGHSH and CDR2 is LQKENI in the germline V gene. For the CDR3, the DNA is TGTGCCAGCTCACCAGCCCGACAGGGGGAATACTATGGCTACACCTTC. This gives the protein CASSPARQGEYYGYTF.

The chain has TRBV5-6 and TRBJ1-3, with D unresolved. Trimming stripped 2 bases from V and 4 bases from J, with 19 bases between. Germline CDR1 and CDR2: SGHDT and YYEEEE. The length of the CDR3 is 17 residues. CDR3 protein: CASSFRNSHFYGNTIYF. The CDR3 DNA follows: TGTGCCAGCAGCTTCCGAAACAGTCACTTTTACGGAAACACCATATATTTT.

In this sample, this clone turned up once. The chain has TRBV7-9 and TRBJ1-2; possibly TRBD1 for D (6 bases). The CDR3 is made up of 14 amino acids. V lost 0 bases and J lost 7, with 12 bases in between. Germline CDR1 SEHNR, CDR2 FQNEAQ (reference sequence). CDR3 amino acids: CASSLAQGLGGYTF. As DNA, the CDR3 is TGTGCCAGCAGCTTAGCGCAGGGGTTGGGTGGCTACACCTTC.

This clone was detected only once. This chain links TRBV4-2 with TRBJ1-3; D is unclear. Deletions cut 1 base from V and 4 bases from J, with 8 bases between. The CDR3 covers 14 residues. Germline V gene data show CDR1 as LGHNA and CDR2 as YNFKEQ. CDR3 loop: CASSQVGQGNTIYF. The CDR3 DNA reads TGTGCCAGCAGCCAAGTTGGGCAGGGAAACACCATATATTTT.

This chain links TRBV28 with TRBJ2-1; 7 bases align to TRBD2. Germline V CDR1 and CDR2: MDHEN, SYDVKM. The CDR3 covers 14 residues. Trimming at V came to 10 bases and at J to 7 bases, leaving 13 bases not matched to a gene. CDR3 bases: TGTGCCATGAGTAGCGGGTCTAGTTGGAATGAGCAGTTCTTC. Its translation is CAMSSGSSWNEQFF.